These 16 T cell receptor beta chains share one sample of origin, sequenced in a study of T cell responses to AZD1222 COVID-19 vaccine. Repertoires were generated with immunoSEQ multiplex PCR, while TCRdb's copy carries only in-frame clones and drops some. The sample contains roughly 120,000 clones, 87% of which appear only once. This specimen consisted of peripheral blood, obtained on day 0 of AZD1222 vaccination. These receptors all come from an adult in good health.

The chain employs TRBV5-1 and TRBJ2-1, with D perhaps matching TRBD1 or TRBD2 (5 bases each). The CDR3 length is 15 residues. V was pared by 7 bases and J by 2 bases, with 16 bases between. CDR1 SGHRS and CDR2 YFSETQ come from the germline V gene. The CDR3 loop is CASSLGQGAYNEQFF. The DNA of the CDR3 is TGCGCCAGCTCCTTAGGGCAGGGAGCCTACAATGAGCAGTTCTTC. Together with reference TRBV5-1 and TRBJ2-1, the CDR3 gives the full variable domain: KAGVTQTPRYLIKTRGQQVTLSCSPISGHRSVSWYQQTPGQGLQFLFEYFSETQRNKGNFPGRFSGRQFSNSRSEMNVSTLELGDSALYLCASSLGQGAYNEQFFGPGTRLTVL.

The chain joins TRBV28 to TRBJ1-2, with D possibly matching TRBD1 (6 bases). This CDR3 region has 15 residues. Per germline, CDR1 MDHEN and CDR2 SYDVKM. V was cut by 3 bases and J by 2 bases, with 13 bases left in between. The CDR3 bases are TGTGCCAGCAGTTTCCCGGGACACCAAAACTATGGCTACACCTTC. Amino acids: CASSFPGHQNYGYTF.

This rearrangement joins TRBV7-3 to TRBJ1-2; 8 bases match TRBD1. The CDR3 sequence is 13 residues long. The J segment lost 6 bases and the V segment lost 4 bases, leaving 4 bases of the junction unmatched. CDR1 and CDR2 (germline): SGHTA, FQGTGA. The CDR3 DNA is TGTGCCAGCAGCTGGGGACAGGAGAATGGCTACACCTTC. Translation: CASSWGQENGYTF.

The V call is TRBV7-8, the J call TRBJ1-5; D perhaps matches TRBD1 (6 bases). The germline CDR1 and CDR2 sequences are SGHVS and FQNEAQ. This CDR3 spans 15 amino acids. Trimming stripped 1 base from V and 7 bases from J, with 14 bases between. The CDR3 bases are TGTGCCAGCAGCTTAGGGACAGAAGGTTACCAGCCCCAGCATTTT. Translation: CASSLGTEGYQPQHF.

The rearrangement joins TRBV2 to TRBJ2-7; 10 nucleotides align to TRBD1. This CDR3 comprises 14 residues. Germline CDR1 is SNHLY and CDR2 is FYNNEI. Trimming at V came to 8 bases and at J to 9 bases, leaving 13 bases not matched to a gene. CDR3 residues: CASFWAGTGDGQYF. The CDR3 DNA is TGTGCCAGCTTTTGGGCGGGGACAGGGGACGGGCAGTACTTC.

V gene TRBV9 combines with J gene TRBJ1-1; D is ambiguous. Germline V gene sequence: CDR1 SGDLS, CDR2 YYNGEE. This CDR3 is 13 amino acids long. V dropped 4 bases and J dropped 1 base, with 8 bases sitting between them. CDR3 sequence reads: CASSSDANTEAFF. CDR3 bases: TGTGCCAGCAGCTCCGACGCGAACACTGAAGCTTTCTTT.

The rearrangement joins TRBV7-9 to TRBJ1-2; D ambiguous. Looked up from germline, CDR1 is SEHNR and CDR2 is FQNEAQ (reference sequence). V lost 3 bases to trimming and J lost 0 bases, with 14 bases between them. CDR3 length equals 16 residues. CDR3 coding DNA: TGTGCCAGCAGCTTTGGAACAACCGACCCTAACTATGGCTACACCTTC. It is translated as CASSFGTTDPNYGYTF. Full variable domain (rest looked up from reference TRBV7-9 and TRBJ1-2): DTGVSQNPRHKITKRGQNVTFRCDPISEHNRLYWYRQTLGQGPEFLTYFQNEAQLEKSRLLSDRFSAERPKGSFSTLEIQRTEQGDSAMYLCASSFGTTDPNYGYTFGSGTRLTVV.

The rearrangement joins TRBV4-2 to TRBJ2-7, with 11 bases fitting TRBD2. The trim removed 1 base at V and 1 base at J, leaving 9 bases unmatched. There are 18 residues in the CDR3. CDR1 is LGHNA and CDR2 is YNFKEQ in the germline V gene. CDR3 in amino acids: CASSQAGTSGRDSYEQYF. CDR3 DNA: TGTGCCAGCAGCCAAGCCGGGACTAGCGGCCGGGATTCCTACGAGCAGTACTTC.

The chain uses TRBV2 and TRBJ2-3; 12 bases align to TRBD2. Germline CDR1 reads SNHLY; CDR2 reads FYNNEI. The CDR3 is 15 residues long. V trimming: 10 bases; J trimming: 0 bases; junction bases outside the gene matches: 5. CDR3 DNA: TGTGCCAAAGGACTAGCGGGGACTAGCACAGATACGCAGTATTTT. Protein sequence: CAKGLAGTSTDTQYF.

This chain links TRBV6-5 with TRBJ2-7; D possibly corresponds to TRBD1 (6 bases). The V end lost 5 bases, the J end lost 2 bases, and 16 bases lay between the germline ends. The CDR3 contains 15 residues. CDR1 is MNHEY and CDR2 is SVGAGI in the germline V gene. CDR3 DNA: TGTGCCAGCAGTAAATATCGACAGGACCCCTACGAGCAGTACTTC. This translates into CASSKYRQDPYEQYF.

The chain recombines TRBV24-1 with TRBJ2-2; TRBD2 aligns across 11 bases. With V trimmed by 4 bases and J by 6 bases, 9 bases remained unmatched. The CDR3 is made up of 17 amino acids. Germline-derived CDR1 and CDR2 are KGHDR and SFDVKD. DNA for the CDR3: TGTGCCACCAGTGACTTTAATAGCGGGGGGGTGCCCGGGGAGCTGTTTTTT. Translation: CATSDFNSGGVPGELFF.

This chain joins TRBV20-1 and TRBJ1-2; perhaps TRBD1 as D (6 bases). From germline, CDR1 is DFQATT and CDR2 SNEGSKA (reference sequence). The CDR3 totals 10 residues. The V gene lost 8 bases and the J gene lost 6 bases, with 10 bases spanning the gap. CDR3 DNA sequence: TGCAGTCGGGACATGAATGGCTACACCTTC. Translated, it gives CSRDMNGYTF.

The chain recombines TRBV9 with TRBJ2-2; D perhaps matches TRBD2 (5 bases). In germline, CDR1 is SGDLS, CDR2 YYNGEE. The CDR3 has 16 amino acids. Trimming took off 0 bases at V and 0 bases at J, with 9 bases between the two ends. The CDR3 DNA sequence: TGTGCCAGCAGCGTAGGGATTAGCGCGAACACCGGGGAGCTGTTTTTT. It translates to CASSVGISANTGELFF.

The chain uses TRBV4-2 and TRBJ2-7, with unresolved D. Germline loops: CDR1 LGHNA, CDR2 YNFKEQ. V was cut by 4 bases and J by 0 bases, with 10 bases left in between. The CDR3 contains 14 residues. CDR3 region: CASSRETGSYEQYF. The CDR3 DNA reads TGTGCCAGCAGCCGAGAGACTGGCTCCTACGAGCAGTACTTC.

The chain combines TRBV6-5 with TRBJ1-5, with 7 bases that match TRBD1. Germline lookup yields CDR1 MNHEY and CDR2 SVGAGI. The CDR3 runs 13 residues. The junction had 1 base not matched to a gene; V was cut back by 8 bases and J by 0 bases. As DNA, the CDR3 is TGTGCCAGCGCAGGGGGTAGCAATCAGCCCCAGCATTTT. This gives the protein CASAGGSNQPQHF.

V is TRBV12-3 or TRBV12-4 and J is TRBJ1-2, with D perhaps matching TRBD1 (5 bases). This CDR3 comprises 13 residues. Deletions cut 6 bases from V and 4 bases from J, with 12 bases between. The CDR3 DNA sequence: TGTGCCAGCAGCTCCCTGGGGGGCTATGGCTACACCTTC. As protein: CASSSLGGYGYTF.